The clone carrying this T cell receptor beta chain was recorded once. Assay used: immunoSEQ multiplex PCR; TCRdb lists only in-frame clones, some missing. The sample lists approximately 230,000 clones; around 86% were seen once. The data are from a study of blood T cell repertoires in COVID-19. Study as a whole: Sites in the United States, Italy and Spain provided acute and convalescent COVID-19 samples.

V lost 6 bases, J lost 4 bases, and 9 bases stayed unmatched. The CDR3 has 15 residues. Germline V lookup: CDR1 LNHDA, CDR2 SQIVND (reference sequence). Sequencing input: PBMCs or T cells enriched from blood (not recorded which). The genes are TRBV19 and TRBJ2-1, with 7 bases aligning to TRBD1. This receptor was identified in a man aged 40-50 years who had recovered from COVID-19. Here the CDR3 reads CASRTGTETYNEQFF. Written as DNA, the CDR3 is TGTGCCAGTAGGACCGGGACAGAAACATACAATGAGCAGTTCTTC.